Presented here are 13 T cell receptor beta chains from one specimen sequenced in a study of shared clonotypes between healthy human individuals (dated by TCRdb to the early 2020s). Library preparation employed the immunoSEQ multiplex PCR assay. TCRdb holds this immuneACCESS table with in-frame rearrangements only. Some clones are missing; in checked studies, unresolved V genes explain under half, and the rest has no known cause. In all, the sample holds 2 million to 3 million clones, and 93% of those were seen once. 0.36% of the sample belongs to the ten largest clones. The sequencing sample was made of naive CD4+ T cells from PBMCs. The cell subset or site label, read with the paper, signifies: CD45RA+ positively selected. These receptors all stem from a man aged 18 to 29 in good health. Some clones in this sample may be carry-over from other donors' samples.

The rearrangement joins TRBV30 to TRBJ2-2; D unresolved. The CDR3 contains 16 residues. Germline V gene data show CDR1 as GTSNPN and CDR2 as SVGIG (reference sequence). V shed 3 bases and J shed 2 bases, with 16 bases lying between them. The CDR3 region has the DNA TGTGCCTGGAGGGCGGAGACACGCCGAAACACCGGGGAGCTGTTTTTT. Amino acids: CAWRAETRRNTGELFF.

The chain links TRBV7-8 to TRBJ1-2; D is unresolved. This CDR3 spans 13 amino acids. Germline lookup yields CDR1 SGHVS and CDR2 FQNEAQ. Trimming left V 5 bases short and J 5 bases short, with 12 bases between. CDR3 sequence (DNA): TGTGCCAGCAGCCCAAATGGGAATTATGGCTACACCTTC. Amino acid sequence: CASSPNGNYGYTF.

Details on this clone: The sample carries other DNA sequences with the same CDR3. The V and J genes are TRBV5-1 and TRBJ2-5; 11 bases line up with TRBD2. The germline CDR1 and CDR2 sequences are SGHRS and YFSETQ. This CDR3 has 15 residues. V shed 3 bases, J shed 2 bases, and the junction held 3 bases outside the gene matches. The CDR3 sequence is CASSWGLADQETQYF. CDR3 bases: TGCGCCAGCAGCTGGGGACTAGCGGATCAAGAGACCCAGTACTTC. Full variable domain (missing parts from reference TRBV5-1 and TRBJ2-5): KAGVTQTPRYLIKTRGQQVTLSCSPISGHRSVSWYQQTPGQGLQFLFEYFSETQRNKGNFPGRFSGRQFSNSRSEMNVSTLELGDSALYLCASSWGLADQETQYFGPGTRLLVL.

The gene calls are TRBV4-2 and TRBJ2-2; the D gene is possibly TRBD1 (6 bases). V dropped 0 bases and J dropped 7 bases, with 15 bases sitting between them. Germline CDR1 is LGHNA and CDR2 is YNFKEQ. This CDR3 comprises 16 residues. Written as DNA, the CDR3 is TGTGCCAGCAGCCAAGATGAGGGCAGGGGCCGCGGGGAGCTGTTTTTT. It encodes CASSQDEGRGRGELFF.

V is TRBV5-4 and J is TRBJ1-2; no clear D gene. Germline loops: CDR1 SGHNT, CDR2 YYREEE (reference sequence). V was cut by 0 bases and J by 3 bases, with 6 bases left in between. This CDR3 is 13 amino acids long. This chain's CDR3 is CASSLDGHYGYTF. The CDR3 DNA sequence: TGTGCCAGCAGCTTGGACGGGCACTATGGCTACACCTTC.

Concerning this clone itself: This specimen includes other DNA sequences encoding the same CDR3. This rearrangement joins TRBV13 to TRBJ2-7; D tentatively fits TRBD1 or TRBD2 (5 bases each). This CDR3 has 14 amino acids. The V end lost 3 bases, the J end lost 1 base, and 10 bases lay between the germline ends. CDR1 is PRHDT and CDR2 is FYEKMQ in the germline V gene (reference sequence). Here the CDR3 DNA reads TGTGCCAGCAGCTTGGGACGCAGATCCTACGAGCAGTACTTC. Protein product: CASSLGRRSYEQYF.

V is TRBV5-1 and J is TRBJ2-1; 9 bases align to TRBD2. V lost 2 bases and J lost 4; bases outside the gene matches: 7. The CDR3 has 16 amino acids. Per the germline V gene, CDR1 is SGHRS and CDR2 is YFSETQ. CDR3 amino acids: CASSFGLAGQYNEQFF. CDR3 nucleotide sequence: TGCGCCAGCAGCTTTGGGCTAGCGGGACAGTACAATGAGCAGTTCTTC.

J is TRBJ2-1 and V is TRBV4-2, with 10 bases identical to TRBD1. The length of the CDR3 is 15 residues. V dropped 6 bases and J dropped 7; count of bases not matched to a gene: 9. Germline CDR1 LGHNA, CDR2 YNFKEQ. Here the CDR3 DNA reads TGTGCCAGCAGTCAGACAGGGGGCGCGAGGAATGAGCAGTTCTTC. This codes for CASSQTGGARNEQFF.

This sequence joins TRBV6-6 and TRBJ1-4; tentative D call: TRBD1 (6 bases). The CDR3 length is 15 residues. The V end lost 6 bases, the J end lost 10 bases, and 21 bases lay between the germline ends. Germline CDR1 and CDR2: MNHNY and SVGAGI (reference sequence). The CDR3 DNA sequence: TGTGCCAGCAGAATCGTACAGGGCCCTGGGGGAAAACTGTTTTTT. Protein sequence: CASRIVQGPGGKLFF.

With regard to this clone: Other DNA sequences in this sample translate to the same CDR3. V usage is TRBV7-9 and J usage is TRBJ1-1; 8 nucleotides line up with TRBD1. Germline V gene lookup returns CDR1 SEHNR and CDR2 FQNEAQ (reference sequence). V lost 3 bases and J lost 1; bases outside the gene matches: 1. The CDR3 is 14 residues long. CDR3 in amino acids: CASSFGQGNTEAFF. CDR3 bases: TGTGCCAGCAGCTTCGGACAGGGGAACACTGAAGCTTTCTTT. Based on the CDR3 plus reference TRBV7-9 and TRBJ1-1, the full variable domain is DTGVSQNPRHKITKRGQNVTFRCDPISEHNRLYWYRQTLGQGPEFLTYFQNEAQLEKSRLLSDRFSAERPKGSFSTLEIQRTEQGDSAMYLCASSFGQGNTEAFFGQGTRLTVV.

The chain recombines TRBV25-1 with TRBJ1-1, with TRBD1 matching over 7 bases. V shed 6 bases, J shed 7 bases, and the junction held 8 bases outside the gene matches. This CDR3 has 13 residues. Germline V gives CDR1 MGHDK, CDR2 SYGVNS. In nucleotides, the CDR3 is TGTGCCAGCAGGGAACAGGGGATTGTTGAAGCTTTCTTT. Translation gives CASREQGIVEAFF. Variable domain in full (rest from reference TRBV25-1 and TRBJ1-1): EADIYQTPRYLVIGTGKKITLECSQTMGHDKMYWYQQDPGMELHLIHYSYGVNSTEKGDLSSESTVSRIRTEHFPLTLESARPSHTSQYLCASREQGIVEAFFGQGTRLTVV.

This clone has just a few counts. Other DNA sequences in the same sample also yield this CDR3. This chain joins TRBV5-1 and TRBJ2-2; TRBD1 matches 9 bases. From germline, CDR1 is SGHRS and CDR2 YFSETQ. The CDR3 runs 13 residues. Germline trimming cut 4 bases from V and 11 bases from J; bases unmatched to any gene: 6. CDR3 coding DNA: TGCGCCAGCAGCGCTGTCACAGGGGGCGAGCTGTTTTTT. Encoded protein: CASSAVTGGELFF.

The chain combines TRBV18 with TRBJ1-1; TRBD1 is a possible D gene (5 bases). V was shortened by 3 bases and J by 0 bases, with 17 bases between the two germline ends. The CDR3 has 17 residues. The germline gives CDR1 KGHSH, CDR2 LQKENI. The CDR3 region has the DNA TGTGCCAGCTCACCCTTTAATCCAGGGAGCCTGAACACTGAAGCTTTCTTT. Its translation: CASSPFNPGSLNTEAFF. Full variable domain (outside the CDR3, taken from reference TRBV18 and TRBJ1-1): NAGVMQNPRHLVRRRGQEARLRCSPMKGHSHVYWYRQLPEEGLKFMVYLQKENIIDESGMPKERFSAEFPKEGPSILRIQQVVRGDSAAYFCASSPFNPGSLNTEAFFGQGTRLTVV.